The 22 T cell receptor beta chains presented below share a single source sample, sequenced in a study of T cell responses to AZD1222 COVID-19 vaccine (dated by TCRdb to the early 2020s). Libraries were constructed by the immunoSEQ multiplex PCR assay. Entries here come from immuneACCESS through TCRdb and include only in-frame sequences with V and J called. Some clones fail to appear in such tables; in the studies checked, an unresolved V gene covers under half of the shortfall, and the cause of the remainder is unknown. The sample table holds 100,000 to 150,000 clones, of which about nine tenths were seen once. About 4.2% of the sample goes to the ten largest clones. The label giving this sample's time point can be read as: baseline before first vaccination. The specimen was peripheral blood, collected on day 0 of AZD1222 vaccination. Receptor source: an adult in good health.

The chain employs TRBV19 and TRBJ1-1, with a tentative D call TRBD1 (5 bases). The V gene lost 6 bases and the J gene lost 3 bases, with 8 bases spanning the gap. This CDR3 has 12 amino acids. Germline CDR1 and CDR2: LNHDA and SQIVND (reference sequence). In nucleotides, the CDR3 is TGTGCCAGTAGCGACAGATACACTGAAGCTTTCTTT. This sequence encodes CASSDRYTEAFF.

The DNA of the CDR3 is TGTGCCAGCAGTCTACGACTAGCGGGAGAGGCCAATGAGCAGTTCTTC. This gives the protein CASSLRLAGEANEQFF. The rearrangement links TRBV27 to TRBJ2-1; TRBD2 matches at 12 bases. V shed 5 bases, J shed 6 bases, and the junction held 8 bases outside the gene matches. Germline loops: CDR1 MNHEY, CDR2 SMNVEV (reference sequence). The CDR3 loop spans 16 amino acids.

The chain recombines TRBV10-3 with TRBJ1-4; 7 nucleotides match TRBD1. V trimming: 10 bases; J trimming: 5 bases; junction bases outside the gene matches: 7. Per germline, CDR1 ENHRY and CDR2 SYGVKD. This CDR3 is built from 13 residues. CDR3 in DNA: TGTGCCACCTCGGACAGGCTAAATGAAAAACTGTTTTTT. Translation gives CATSDRLNEKLFF.

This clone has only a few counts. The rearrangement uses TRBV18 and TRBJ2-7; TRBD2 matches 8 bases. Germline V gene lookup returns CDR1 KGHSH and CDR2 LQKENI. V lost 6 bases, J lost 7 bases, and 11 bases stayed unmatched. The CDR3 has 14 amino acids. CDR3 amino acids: CASSGAGEAGEQYF. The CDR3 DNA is TGTGCCAGCTCGGGAGCGGGAGAGGCGGGAGAGCAGTACTTC. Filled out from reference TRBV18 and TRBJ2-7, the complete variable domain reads NAGVMQNPRHLVRRRGQEARLRCSPMKGHSHVYWYRQLPEEGLKFMVYLQKENIIDESGMPKERFSAEFPKEGPSILRIQQVVRGDSAAYFCASSGAGEAGEQYFGPGTRLTVT.

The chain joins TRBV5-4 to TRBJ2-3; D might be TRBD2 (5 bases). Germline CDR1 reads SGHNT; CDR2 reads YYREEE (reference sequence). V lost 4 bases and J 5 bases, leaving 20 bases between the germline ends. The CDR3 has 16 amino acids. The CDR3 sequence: CASSPRERGSIDTQYF. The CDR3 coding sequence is TGTGCCAGCAGCCCACGGGAACGGGGTTCTATAGATACGCAGTATTTT.

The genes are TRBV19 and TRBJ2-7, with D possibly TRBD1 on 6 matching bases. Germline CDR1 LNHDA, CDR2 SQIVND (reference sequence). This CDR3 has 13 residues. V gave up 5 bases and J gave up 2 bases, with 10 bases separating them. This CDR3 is CASSARGAYEQYF. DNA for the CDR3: TGTGCCAGTAGTGCCAGGGGCGCCTACGAGCAGTACTTC.

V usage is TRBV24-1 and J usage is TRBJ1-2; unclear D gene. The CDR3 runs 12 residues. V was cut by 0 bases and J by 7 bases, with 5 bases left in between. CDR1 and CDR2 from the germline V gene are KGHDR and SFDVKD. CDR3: CATSDLQLGYTF. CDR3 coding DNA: TGTGCCACCAGTGATTTGCAGCTTGGCTACACCTTC.

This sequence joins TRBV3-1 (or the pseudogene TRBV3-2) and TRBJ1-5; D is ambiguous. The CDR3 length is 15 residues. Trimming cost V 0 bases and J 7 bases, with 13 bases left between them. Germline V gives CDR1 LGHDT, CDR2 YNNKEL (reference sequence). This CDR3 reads CASSQDGREGQPQHF. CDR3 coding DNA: TGTGCCAGCAGCCAAGACGGTCGCGAAGGGCAGCCCCAGCATTTT.

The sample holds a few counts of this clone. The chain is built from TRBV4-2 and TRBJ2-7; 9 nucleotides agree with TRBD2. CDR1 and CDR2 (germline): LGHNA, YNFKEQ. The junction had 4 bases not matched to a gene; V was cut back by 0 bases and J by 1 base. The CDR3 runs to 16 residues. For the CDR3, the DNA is TGTGCCAGCAGCCAAGATATGACTAGCGGTTCCTACGAGCAGTACTTC. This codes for CASSQDMTSGSYEQYF.

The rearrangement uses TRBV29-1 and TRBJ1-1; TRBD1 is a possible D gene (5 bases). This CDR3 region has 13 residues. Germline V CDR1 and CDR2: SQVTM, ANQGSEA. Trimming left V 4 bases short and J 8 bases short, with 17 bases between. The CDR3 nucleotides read TGCAGCGTTGGAAGGGGCGGGGAATCGGAAGCTTTCTTT. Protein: CSVGRGGESEAFF.

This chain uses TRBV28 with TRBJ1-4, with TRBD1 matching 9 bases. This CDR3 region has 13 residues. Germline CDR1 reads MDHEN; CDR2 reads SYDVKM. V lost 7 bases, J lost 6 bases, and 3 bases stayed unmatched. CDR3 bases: TGTGCCAGCACCACAGGGGGCGATGAAAAACTGTTTTTT. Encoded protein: CASTTGGDEKLFF. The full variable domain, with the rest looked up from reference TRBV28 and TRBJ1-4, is DVKVTQSSRYLVKRTGEKVFLECVQDMDHENMFWYRQDPGLGLRLIYFSYDVKMKEKGDIPEGYSVSREKKERFSLILESASTNQTSMYLCASTTGGDEKLFFGSGTQLSVL.

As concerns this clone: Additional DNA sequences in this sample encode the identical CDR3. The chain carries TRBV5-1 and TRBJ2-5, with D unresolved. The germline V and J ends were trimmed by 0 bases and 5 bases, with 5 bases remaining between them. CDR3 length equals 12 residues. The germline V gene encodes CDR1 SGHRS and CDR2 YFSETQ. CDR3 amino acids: CASSLAAETQYF. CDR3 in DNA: TGCGCCAGCAGCTTGGCTGCTGAGACCCAGTACTTC.

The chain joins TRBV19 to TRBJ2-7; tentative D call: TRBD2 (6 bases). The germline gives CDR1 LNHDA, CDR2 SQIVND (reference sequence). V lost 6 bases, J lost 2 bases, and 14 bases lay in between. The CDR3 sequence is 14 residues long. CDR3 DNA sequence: TGTGCCAGTAGCCTGACTAGTTTCCCCTACGAGCAGTACTTC. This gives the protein CASSLTSFPYEQYF.

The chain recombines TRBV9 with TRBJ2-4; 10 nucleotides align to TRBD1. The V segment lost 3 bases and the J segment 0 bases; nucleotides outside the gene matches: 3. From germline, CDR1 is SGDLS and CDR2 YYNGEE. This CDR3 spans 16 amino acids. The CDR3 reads CASSGGQGLAKNIQYF. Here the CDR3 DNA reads TGTGCCAGCAGCGGGGGACAGGGGCTAGCCAAAAACATTCAGTACTTC.

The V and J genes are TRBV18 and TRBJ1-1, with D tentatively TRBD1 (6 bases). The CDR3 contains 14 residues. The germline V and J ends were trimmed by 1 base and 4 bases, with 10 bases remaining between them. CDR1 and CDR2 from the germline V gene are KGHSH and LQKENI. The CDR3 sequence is CASSPLQGATEAFF. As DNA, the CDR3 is TGTGCCAGCTCACCACTACAGGGTGCCACTGAAGCTTTCTTT.

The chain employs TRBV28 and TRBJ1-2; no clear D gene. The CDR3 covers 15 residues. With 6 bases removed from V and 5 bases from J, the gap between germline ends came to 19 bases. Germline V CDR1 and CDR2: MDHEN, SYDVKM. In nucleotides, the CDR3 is TGTGCCAGCAGCCCGACGACCGGGGTCTGGTATGGCTACACCTTC. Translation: CASSPTTGVWYGYTF.

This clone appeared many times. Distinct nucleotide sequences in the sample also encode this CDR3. The CDR3 here is CASGFSSGNTIYF. DNA of the CDR3: TGTGCTAGTGGCTTCAGCTCTGGAAACACCATATATTTT. The rearrangement joins TRBV12-5 to TRBJ1-3; D remains unclear. There are 13 residues in the CDR3. Trimming cost V 6 bases and J 0 bases, with 6 bases left between them. The germline V gene has CDR1 LGHNT and CDR2 FRNRAP.

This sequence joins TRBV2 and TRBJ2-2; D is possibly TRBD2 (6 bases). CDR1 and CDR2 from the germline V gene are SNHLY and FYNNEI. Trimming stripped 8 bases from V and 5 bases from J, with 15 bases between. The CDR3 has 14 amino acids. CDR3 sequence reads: CASHPVGGTGELFF. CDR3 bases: TGTGCCAGCCACCCTGTCGGGGGAACCGGGGAGCTGTTTTTT.

In DNA form, the CDR3 reads TGTGCCAGTAGTATTCCCCCGGGTGGGGGGCAAGGCACTGAAGCTTTCTTT. Translation: CASSIPPGGGQGTEAFF. The J gene is TRBJ1-1, the V gene TRBV19, with D possibly being TRBD1 (6 bases). V dropped 3 bases and J dropped 4 bases, with 21 bases sitting between them. The germline gives CDR1 LNHDA, CDR2 SQIVND (reference sequence). This CDR3 has 17 residues.

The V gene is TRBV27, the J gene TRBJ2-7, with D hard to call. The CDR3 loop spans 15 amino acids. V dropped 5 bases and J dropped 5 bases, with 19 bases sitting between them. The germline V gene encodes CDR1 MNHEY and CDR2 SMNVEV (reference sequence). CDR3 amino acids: CASSITGPQRDEQYF. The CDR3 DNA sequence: TGTGCCAGCAGTATCACCGGGCCGCAACGTGACGAGCAGTACTTC.

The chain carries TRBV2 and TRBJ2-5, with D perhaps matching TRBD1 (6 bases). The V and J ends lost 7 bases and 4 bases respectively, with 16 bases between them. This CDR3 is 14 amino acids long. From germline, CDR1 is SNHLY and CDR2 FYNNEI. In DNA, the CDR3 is TGTGCCAGCACCCCTCGGACAGTGTCAGAGACCCAGTACTTC. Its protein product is CASTPRTVSETQYF.

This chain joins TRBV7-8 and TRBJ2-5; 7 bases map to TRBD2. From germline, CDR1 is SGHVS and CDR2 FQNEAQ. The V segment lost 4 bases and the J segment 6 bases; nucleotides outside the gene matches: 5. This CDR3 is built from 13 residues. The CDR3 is CASSSREGKTQYF. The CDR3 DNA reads TGTGCCAGCAGCTCCAGGGAGGGAAAGACCCAGTACTTC.